This entry lists 8 T cell receptor beta chains sequenced from one sample in a study of shared clonotypes between healthy human individuals. Clones were sequenced by immunoSEQ multiplex PCR, and TCRdb holds only the in-frame ones, with some missing. The sample lists over 1.4 million clones; around 95% were seen once. The material sequenced was naive CD4+ T cells sorted from blood. Subset reported: CD45RA+ positively selected. The receptor source for this set is a man under 40 in good health.

The chain's CDR3 is CASNRQGMVPEAFF. The CDR3 coding sequence is TGTGCCAGCAACCGACAGGGGATGGTACCTGAAGCTTTCTTT. V usage is TRBV6-6 and J usage is TRBJ1-1; 8 bases align to TRBD1. The CDR3 is 14 amino acids. CDR1 is MNHNY, CDR2 SVGAGI, per germline (reference sequence). V dropped 7 bases and J dropped 6; count of bases not matched to a gene: 10.

The chain uses TRBV7-3 and TRBJ1-2; possibly TRBD1 for D (5 bases). CDR1 and CDR2 (germline): SGHTA, FQGTGA. The CDR3 contains 14 residues. The V end lost 5 bases, the J end lost 4 bases, and 14 bases lay between the germline ends. As DNA, the CDR3 is TGTGCCAGCAGCCTAAGCGCCGGGGCCTATGGCTACACCTTC. The encoded protein is CASSLSAGAYGYTF.

The chain links TRBV7-3 to TRBJ2-1; the D gene could be TRBD1 or TRBD2 (6 bases each). The V and J ends lost 1 base and 0 bases respectively, with 19 bases between them. Germline V lookup: CDR1 SGHTA, CDR2 FQGTGA. This CDR3 spans 19 amino acids. This CDR3 is CASSLMEGVLSNSYNEQFF. In DNA, the CDR3 is TGTGCCAGCAGCTTAATGGAGGGGGTTTTATCAAACTCCTACAATGAGCAGTTCTTC. The variable domain in full, with the rest retrieved from reference TRBV7-3 and TRBJ2-1, is GAGVSQTPSNKVTEKGKYVELRCDPISGHTALYWYRQSLGQGPEFLIYFQGTGAADDSGLPNDRFFAVRPEGSVSTLKIQRTERGDSAVYLCASSLMEGVLSNSYNEQFFGPGTRLTVL.

The chain couples TRBV7-6 to TRBJ2-2; 9 bases are a match to TRBD1. J gave up 7 bases and V 5 bases, and 5 bases lay outside the gene matches. This CDR3 is built from 14 residues. Germline CDR1 is SGHVS and CDR2 is FNYEAQ. The CDR3 spells CASSGTGLGGELFF. The CDR3 DNA is TGTGCCAGCAGCGGGACAGGGTTAGGCGGGGAGCTGTTTTTT.

The V and J genes are TRBV5-6 and TRBJ2-7, with D unresolved. This CDR3 is built from 13 residues. The V gene lost 4 bases and the J gene lost 2 bases, with 10 bases spanning the gap. CDR1 is SGHDT and CDR2 is YYEEEE in the germline V gene. CDR3 coding DNA: TGTGCCAGCAGCCTGCTGCGTACCTACGAGCAGTACTTC. Amino acids: CASSLLRTYEQYF.

This clone was observed a single time. Other DNA sequences in this specimen translate into the identical CDR3. The rearrangement joins TRBV19 to TRBJ2-7; a weak D match, TRBD1 (6 bases). This CDR3 spans 15 amino acids. With 1 base removed from V and 1 base from J, the gap between germline ends came to 11 bases. The V gene's germline CDR1 is LNHDA and CDR2 SQIVND (reference sequence). The CDR3 reads CASSIVGAGSYEQYF. The DNA of the CDR3 is TGTGCCAGTAGTATAGTGGGGGCAGGGTCCTACGAGCAGTACTTC. Together with reference TRBV19 and TRBJ2-7, the CDR3 gives the full variable domain: DGGITQSPKYLFRKEGQNVTLSCEQNLNHDAMYWYRQDPGQGLRLIYYSQIVNDFQKGDIAEGYSVSREKKESFPLTVTSAQKNPTAFYLCASSIVGAGSYEQYFGPGTRLTVT.

This chain uses TRBV6-1 with TRBJ2-5; D possibly corresponds to TRBD1 (5 bases). Trimming stripped 8 bases from V and 2 bases from J, with 6 bases between. There are 11 residues in the CDR3. Germline values: CDR1 MNHNS, CDR2 SASEGT. This chain's CDR3 is CASRQQETQYF. As DNA, the CDR3 is TGTGCCAGCCGACAGCAAGAGACCCAGTACTTC.

The chain recombines TRBV19 with TRBJ2-1, with 9 nucleotides matching TRBD2. The CDR3 has 16 residues. The V gene's germline CDR1 is LNHDA and CDR2 SQIVND (reference sequence). Trimming took 6 bases from V and 4 from J; bases not matched to a gene: 10. The CDR3: CASRTYSGSLYNEQFF. The CDR3 DNA follows: TGTGCCAGTAGAACCTATAGCGGGAGCCTATACAATGAGCAGTTCTTC.